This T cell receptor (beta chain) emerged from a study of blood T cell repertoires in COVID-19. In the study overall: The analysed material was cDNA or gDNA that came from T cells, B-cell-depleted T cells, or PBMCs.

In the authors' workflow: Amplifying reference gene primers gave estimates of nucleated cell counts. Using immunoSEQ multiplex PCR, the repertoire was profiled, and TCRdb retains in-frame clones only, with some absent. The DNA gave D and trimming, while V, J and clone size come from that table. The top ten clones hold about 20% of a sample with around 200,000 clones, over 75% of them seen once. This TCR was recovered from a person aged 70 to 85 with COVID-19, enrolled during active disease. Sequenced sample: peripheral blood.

CDR3 in DNA: TGTGCCAGTAGTATGAGAGTAGGGAGACAGCCCCAGCATTTT. Translation gives CASSMRVGRQPQHF. V is TRBV19 and J is TRBJ1-5; unclear D gene. The CDR3 spans 14 residues. The germline gives CDR1 LNHDA, CDR2 SQIVND (reference sequence). The V end lost 3 bases, the J end lost 7 bases, and 13 bases lay between the germline ends.